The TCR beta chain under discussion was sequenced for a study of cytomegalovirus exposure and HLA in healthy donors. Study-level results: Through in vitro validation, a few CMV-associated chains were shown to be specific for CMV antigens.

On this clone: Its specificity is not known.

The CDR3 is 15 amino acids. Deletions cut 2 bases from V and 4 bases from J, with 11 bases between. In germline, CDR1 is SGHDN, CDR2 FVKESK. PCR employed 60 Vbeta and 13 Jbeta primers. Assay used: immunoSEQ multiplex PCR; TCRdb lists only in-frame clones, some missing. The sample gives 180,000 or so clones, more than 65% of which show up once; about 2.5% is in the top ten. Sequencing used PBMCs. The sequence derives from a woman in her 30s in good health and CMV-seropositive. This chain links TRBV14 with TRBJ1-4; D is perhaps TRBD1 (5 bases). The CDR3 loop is CASSQRGGLNEKLFF. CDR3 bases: TGTGCCAGCAGCCAACGTGGGGGACTTAATGAAAAACTGTTTTTT.